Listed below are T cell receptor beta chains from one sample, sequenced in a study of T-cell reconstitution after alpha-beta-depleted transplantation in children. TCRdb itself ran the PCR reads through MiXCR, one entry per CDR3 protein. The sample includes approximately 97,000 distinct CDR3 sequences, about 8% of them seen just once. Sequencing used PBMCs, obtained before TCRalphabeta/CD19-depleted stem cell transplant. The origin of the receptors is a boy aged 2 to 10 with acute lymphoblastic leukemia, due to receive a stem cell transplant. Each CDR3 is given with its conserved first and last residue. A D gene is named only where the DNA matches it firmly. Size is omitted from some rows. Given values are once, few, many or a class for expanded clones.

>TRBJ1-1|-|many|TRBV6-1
TGTGCCAGCAGTGTTCGGACGGGAATGAACACTGAAGCTTTCTTT
CASSVRTGMNTEAFF
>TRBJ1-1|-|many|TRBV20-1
TGCAGTGCTGGCCTTGGGGCCACTGAAGCTTTCTTT
CSAGLGATEAFF
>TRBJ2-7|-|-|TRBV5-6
TGTGCCAGCAGCTTGGGTCAGATCGGGGTCTACGAGCAGTACTTC
CASSLGQIGVYEQYF
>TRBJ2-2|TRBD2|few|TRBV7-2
TGTGCCAGCAGCCTCTCGCTAGCGGGGGGGCTGAACACCGGGGAGCTGTTTTTT
CASSLSLAGGLNTGELFF
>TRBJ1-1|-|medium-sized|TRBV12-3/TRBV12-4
TGTGCCAGCAGCCTCACAACCTCCCCGAACACTGAAGCTTTCTTT
CASSLTTSPNTEAFF
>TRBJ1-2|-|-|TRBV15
TGTGCCACCGGGGGCGTCAGTAATGGCTACACCTTC
CATGGVSNGYTF
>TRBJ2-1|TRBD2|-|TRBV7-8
TGTGCCAGCAGCTTTTGGACTAGCGGGGGGGCCTTCTACAATGAGCAGTTCTTC
CASSFWTSGGAFYNEQFF
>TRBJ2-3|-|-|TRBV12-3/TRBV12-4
TGTGCCAGCAGTTTGGCGGGGACCAGCACAGATACGCAGTATTTT
CASSLAGTSTDTQYF
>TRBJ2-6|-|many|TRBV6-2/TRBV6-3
TGTGCCAGCAGCCAAGTAGTTTCTGGGGCCAACGTCCTGACTTTC
CASSQVVSGANVLTF
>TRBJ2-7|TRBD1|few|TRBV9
TGTGCCAGCAGCGACGGGGGGGACAGGGGCTCCTACGAGCAGTACTTC
CASSDGGDRGSYEQYF
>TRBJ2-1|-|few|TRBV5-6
TGTGCCAGCAGCTTGGACAGGAACTCCTACAATGAGCAGTTCTTC
CASSLDRNSYNEQFF
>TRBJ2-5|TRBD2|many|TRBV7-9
TGTGCCAGCAGCTTAGGGCTAGCGGGGGCCGCCCAAGAGACCCAGTACTTC
CASSLGLAGAAQETQYF
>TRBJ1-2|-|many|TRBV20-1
TGCAGTGCAGCCCGGGACACTAACTATGGCTACACCTTC
CSAARDTNYGYTF
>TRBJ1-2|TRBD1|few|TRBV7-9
TGTGCCAGCAGCTTTACAGGGGGTTCTAACTATGGCTACACCTTC
CASSFTGGSNYGYTF
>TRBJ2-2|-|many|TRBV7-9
TGTGCCAGCAGCTTAACACCGAACACCGGGGAGCTGTTTTTT
CASSLTPNTGELFF
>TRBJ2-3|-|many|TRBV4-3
TGCGCCAGCAGCCCTAAAGGAGAAAACACAGATACGCAGTATTTT
CASSPKGENTDTQYF
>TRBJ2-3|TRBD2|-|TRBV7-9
TGTGCCAGCAGCTACCGGACTAGCTCGTCCACAGATACGCATTATTTT
CASSYRTSSSTDTHYF
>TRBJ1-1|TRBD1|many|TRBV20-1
TGCAGTTTAAACAGGGGGCTGGACACTGAAGCTTTCTTT
CSLNRGLDTEAFF
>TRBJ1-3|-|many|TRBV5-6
TGTGCCAGCCACCACAGGACTCCTGGAAACACCATATATTTT
CASHHRTPGNTIYF
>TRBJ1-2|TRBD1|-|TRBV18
TGTGCCAGCTCACCACCGCCAGGGGGCGCCTATGGCTACACCTTC
CASSPPPGGAYGYTF
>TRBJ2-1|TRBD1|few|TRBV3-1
TGTGCCAGCAGCCAAGAAATTGGACAGGGACCCTACAATGAGCAGTTCTTC
CASSQEIGQGPYNEQFF
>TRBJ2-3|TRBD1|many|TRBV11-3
TGTGCCAGCAGCCCCCGACAGGGGGCCACAGATACGCAGTATTTT
CASSPRQGATDTQYF
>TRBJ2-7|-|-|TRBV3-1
TGTGCCACCAGCCAAGCAGCAGGGTTTCCCTACGAGCAGTACTTC
CATSQAAGFPYEQYF
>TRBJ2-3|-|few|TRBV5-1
TGCGCCAGCAGCTATCCGAGGACAGCGGGGAGTGATTTAGGGGATTTT
CASSYPRTAGSDLGDF
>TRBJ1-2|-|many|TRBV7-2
TGTGCCAGCAGCTTAGAATCAGGGCCGCGGTATGGCTACACCTTC
CASSLESGPRYGYTF
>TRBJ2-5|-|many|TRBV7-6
TGTGCCAGCAGCCTGTGGGCCAAAGAGACCCAGTACTTC
CASSLWAKETQYF
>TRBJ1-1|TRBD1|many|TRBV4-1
TGCGCCAGCAGCCAAGGTTCAGGGGGAATGAACACTGAAGCTTTCTTT
CASSQGSGGMNTEAFF